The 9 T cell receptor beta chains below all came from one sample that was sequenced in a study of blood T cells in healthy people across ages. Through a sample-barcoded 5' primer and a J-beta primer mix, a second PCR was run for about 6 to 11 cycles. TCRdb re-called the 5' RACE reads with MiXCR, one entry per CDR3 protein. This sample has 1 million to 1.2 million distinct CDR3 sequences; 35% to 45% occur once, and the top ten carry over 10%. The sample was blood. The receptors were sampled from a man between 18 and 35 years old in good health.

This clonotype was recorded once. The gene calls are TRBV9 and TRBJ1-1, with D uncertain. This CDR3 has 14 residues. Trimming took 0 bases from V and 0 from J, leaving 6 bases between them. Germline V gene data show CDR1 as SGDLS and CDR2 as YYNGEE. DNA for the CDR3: TGTGCCAGCAGCGTAGAACAGATGAACACTGAAGCTTTCTTT. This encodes CASSVEQMNTEAFF.

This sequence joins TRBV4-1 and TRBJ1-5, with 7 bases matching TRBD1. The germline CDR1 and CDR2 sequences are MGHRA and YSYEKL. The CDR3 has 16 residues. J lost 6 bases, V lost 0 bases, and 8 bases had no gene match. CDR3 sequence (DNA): TGCGCCAGCAGCCAAGATCCAAAGGGGGCGGGTCAGCCCCAGCATTTT. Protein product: CASSQDPKGAGQPQHF.

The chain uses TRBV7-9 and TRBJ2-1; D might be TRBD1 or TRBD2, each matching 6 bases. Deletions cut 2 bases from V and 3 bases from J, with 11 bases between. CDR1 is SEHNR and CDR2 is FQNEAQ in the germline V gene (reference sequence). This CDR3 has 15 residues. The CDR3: CASSLRGLHYNEQFF. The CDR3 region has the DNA TGTGCCAGCAGCTTACGGGGGCTTCACTACAATGAGCAGTTCTTC.

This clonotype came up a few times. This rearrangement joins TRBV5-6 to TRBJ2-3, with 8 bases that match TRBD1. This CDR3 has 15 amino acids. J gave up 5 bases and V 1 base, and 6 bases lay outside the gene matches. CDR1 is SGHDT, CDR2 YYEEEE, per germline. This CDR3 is CASSLRGQGVDTQYF. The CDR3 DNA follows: TGTGCCAGCAGCTTGCGAGGACAGGGAGTAGATACGCAGTATTTT.

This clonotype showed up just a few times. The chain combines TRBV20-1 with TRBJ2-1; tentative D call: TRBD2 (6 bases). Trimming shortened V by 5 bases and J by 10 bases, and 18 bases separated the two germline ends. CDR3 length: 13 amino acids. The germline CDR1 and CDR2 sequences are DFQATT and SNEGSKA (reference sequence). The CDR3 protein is CSALGLRGGEQFF. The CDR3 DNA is TGCAGTGCTCTGGGACTTCGAGGCGGAGAGCAGTTCTTC.

CDR3 nucleotides: TGCAGCGTCGCCGGGACGTCGGACGGTCAGCCCCAGCATTTT. Residues: CSVAGTSDGQPQHF. This sequence joins TRBV29-1 and TRBJ1-5; TRBD1 might be the D (5 bases). The germline V gene encodes CDR1 SQVTM and CDR2 ANQGSEA. The V and J ends lost 6 bases and 6 bases respectively, with 18 bases between them. The CDR3 sequence is 14 residues long.

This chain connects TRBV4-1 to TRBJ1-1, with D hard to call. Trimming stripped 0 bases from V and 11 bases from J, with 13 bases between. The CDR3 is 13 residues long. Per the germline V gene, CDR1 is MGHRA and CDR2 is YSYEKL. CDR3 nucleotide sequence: TGCGCCAGCAGCCAAGATGCCAACCGCGAGGCTTTCTTT. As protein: CASSQDANREAFF.

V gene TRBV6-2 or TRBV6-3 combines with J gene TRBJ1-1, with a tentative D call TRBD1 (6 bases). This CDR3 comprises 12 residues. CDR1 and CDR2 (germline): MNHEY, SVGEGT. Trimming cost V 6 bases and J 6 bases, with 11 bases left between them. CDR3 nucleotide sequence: TGTGCCAGCAGGGACAGTGTACCTGAAGCTTTCTTT. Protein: CASRDSVPEAFF.

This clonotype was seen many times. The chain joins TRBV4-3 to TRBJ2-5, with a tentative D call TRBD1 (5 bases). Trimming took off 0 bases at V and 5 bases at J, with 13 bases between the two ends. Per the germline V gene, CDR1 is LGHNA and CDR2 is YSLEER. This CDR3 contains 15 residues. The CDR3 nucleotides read TGCGCCAGCAGCCAAGATAGGGGCCCAGTGGAGACCCAGTACTTC. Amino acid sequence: CASSQDRGPVETQYF.